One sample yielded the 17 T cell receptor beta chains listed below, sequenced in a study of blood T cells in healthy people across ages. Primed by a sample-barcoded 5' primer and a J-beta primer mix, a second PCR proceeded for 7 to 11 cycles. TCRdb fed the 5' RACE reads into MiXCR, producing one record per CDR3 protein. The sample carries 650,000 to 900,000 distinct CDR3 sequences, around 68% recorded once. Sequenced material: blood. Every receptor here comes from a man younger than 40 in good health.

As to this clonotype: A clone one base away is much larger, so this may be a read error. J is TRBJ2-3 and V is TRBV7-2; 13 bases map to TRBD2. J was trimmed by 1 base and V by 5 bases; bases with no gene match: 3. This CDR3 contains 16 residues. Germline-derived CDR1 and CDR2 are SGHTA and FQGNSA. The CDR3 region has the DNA TGTGCCAGCAGCGTACTAGCGGGGGGGCGCACAGATACGCAGTATTTT. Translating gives CASSVLAGGRTDTQYF. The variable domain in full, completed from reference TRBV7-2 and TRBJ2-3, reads GAGVSQSPSNKVTEKGKDVELRCDPISGHTALYWYRQSLGQGLEFLIYFQGNSAPDKSGLPSDRFSAERTGGSVSTLTIQRTQQEDSAVYLCASSVLAGGRTDTQYFGPGTRLTVL.

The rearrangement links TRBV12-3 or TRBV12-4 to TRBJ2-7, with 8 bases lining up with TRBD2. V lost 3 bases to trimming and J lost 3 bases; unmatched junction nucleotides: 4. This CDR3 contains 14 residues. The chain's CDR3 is CASSFGGGFYEQYF. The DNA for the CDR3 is TGTGCCAGCAGTTTTGGCGGGGGGTTCTACGAGCAGTACTTC.

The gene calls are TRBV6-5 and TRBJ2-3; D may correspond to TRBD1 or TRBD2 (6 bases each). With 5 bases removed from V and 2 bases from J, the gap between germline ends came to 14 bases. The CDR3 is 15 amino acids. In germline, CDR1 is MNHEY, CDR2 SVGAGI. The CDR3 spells CASSDLGGPTDTQYF. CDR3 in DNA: TGTGCCAGCAGTGACTTGGGGGGCCCCACAGATACGCAGTATTTT.

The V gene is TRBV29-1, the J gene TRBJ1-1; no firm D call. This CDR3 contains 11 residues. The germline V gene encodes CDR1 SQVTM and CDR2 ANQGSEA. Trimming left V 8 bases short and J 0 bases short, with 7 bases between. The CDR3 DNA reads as TGCAGCCTACATTTGAACACTGAAGCTTTCTTT. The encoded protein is CSLHLNTEAFF.

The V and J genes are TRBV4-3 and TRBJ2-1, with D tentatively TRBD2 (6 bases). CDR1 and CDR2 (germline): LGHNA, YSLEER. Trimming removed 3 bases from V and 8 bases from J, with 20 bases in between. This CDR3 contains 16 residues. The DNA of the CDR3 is TGCGCCAGCAGCCATCTAACCGGGGAGGAGGGGTATGAGCAGTTCTTC. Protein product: CASSHLTGEEGYEQFF.

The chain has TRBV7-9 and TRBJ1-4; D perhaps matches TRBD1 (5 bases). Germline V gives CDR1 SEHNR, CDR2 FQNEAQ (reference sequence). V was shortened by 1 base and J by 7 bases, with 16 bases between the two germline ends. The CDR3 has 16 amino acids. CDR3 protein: CASSLGGPLGGEKLFF. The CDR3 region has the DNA TGTGCCAGCAGCTTAGGAGGGCCCTTGGGGGGTGAAAAACTGTTTTTT. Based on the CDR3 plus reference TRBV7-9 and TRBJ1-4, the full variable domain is DTGVSQNPRHKITKRGQNVTFRCDPISEHNRLYWYRQTLGQGPEFLTYFQNEAQLEKSRLLSDRFSAERPKGSFSTLEIQRTEQGDSAMYLCASSLGGPLGGEKLFFGSGTQLSVL.

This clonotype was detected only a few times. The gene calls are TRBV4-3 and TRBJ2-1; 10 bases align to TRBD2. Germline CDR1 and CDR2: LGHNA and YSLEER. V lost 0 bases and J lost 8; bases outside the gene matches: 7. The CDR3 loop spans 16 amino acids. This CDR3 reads CASSQDMVAGGYEQFF. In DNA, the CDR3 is TGCGCCAGCAGCCAAGATATGGTAGCGGGGGGCTATGAGCAGTTCTTC.

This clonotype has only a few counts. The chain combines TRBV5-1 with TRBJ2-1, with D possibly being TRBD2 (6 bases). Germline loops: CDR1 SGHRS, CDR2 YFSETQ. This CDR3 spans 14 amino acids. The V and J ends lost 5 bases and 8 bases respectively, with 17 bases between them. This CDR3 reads CASRSGLSTDEQFF. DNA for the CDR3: TGCGCCAGCAGATCGGGACTTTCGACAGATGAGCAGTTCTTC.

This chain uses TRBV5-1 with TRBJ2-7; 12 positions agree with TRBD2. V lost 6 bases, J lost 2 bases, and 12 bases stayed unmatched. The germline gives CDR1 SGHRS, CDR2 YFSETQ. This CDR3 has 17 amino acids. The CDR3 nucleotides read TGCGCCAGCACGAGGGTATCGACTAGCGGGGGACCCTACGAGCAGTACTTC. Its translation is CASTRVSTSGGPYEQYF.

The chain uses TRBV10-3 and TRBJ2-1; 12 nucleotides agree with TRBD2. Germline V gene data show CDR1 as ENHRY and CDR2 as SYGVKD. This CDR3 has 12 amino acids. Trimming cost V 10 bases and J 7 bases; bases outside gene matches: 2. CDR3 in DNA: TGTGCCACACTAGCGGGGGGAAATGAGCAGTTCTTC. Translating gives CATLAGGNEQFF.

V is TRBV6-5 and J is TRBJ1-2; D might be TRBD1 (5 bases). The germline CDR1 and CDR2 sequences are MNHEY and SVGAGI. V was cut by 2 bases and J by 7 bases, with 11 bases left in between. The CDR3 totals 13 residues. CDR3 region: CASSYGGAGGYTF. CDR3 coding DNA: TGTGCCAGCAGTTACGGAGGGGCGGGTGGCTACACCTTC.

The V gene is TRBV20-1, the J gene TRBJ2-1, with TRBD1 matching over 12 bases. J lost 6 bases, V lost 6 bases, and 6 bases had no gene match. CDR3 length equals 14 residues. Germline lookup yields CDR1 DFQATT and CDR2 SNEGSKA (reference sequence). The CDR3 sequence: CSAQEGQGANEQFF. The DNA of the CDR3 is TGCAGTGCCCAAGAGGGACAGGGGGCCAATGAGCAGTTCTTC.

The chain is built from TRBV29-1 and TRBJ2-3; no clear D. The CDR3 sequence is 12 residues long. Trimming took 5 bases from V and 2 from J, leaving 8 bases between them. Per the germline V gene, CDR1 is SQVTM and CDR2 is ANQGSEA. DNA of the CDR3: TGCAGCGTTAGCCAGAACACAGATACGCAGTATTTT. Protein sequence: CSVSQNTDTQYF.

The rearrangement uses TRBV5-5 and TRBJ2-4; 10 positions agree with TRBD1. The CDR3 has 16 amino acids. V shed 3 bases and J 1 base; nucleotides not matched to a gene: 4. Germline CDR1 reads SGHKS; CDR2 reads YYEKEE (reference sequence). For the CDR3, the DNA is TGTGCCAGCAGCTCCTGGACAGGGGGGGCCAAAAACATTCAGTACTTC. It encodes CASSSWTGGAKNIQYF.

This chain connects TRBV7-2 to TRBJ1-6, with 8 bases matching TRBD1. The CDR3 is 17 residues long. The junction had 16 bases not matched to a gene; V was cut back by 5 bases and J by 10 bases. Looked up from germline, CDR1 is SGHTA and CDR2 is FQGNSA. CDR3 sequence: CASSTRQGQRQGSPLHF. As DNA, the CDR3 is TGTGCCAGCAGCACCCGACAGGGGCAGCGCCAGGGGTCACCCCTCCACTTT.

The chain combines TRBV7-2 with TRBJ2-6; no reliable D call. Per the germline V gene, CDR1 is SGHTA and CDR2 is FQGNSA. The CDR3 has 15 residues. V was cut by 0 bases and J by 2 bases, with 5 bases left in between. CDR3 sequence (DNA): TGTGCCAGCAGCTTAGCTCTGGCTGGGGCCAACGTCCTGACTTTC. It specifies CASSLALAGANVLTF. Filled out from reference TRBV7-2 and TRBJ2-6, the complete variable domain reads GAGVSQSPSNKVTEKGKDVELRCDPISGHTALYWYRQSLGQGLEFLIYFQGNSAPDKSGLPSDRFSAERTGGSVSTLTIQRTQQEDSAVYLCASSLALAGANVLTFGAGSRLTVL.

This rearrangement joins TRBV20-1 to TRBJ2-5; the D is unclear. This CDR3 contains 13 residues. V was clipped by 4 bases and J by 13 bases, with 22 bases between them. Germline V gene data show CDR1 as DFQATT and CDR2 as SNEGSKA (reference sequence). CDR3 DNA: TGCAGTGCTACGGCGAATACGGCGGAGAATGTGTACTTC. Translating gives CSATANTAENVYF.